This entry is about one TCR beta chain. Antigen specificity is unknown. This specimen belongs to a study of T cell responses to AZD1222 COVID-19 vaccine. Study details: Pooling was applied to second doses at about 4 or about 12 weeks.

Sequenced by immunoSEQ multiplex PCR; TCRdb stores in-frame clones only, minus some. The sample yields roughly 150,000 clones, just over 90% seen once. Study findings and constraints: Repertoire samples came only from after the peak T cell response.

Sequenced here: peripheral blood, sampled on day 0 of AZD1222 vaccination. This receptor was obtained from an adult in good health.

CDR3 nucleotides: TGTGCCAGCAGCGTAGAGGACACAAATTCACCCCTCCACTTT. It is translated as CASSVEDTNSPLHF. The chain combines TRBV9 with TRBJ1-6, with D tentatively TRBD1 (5 bases). CDR3 length: 14 amino acids. Trimming stripped 0 bases from V and 7 bases from J, with 8 bases between. The germline V gene encodes CDR1 SGDLS and CDR2 YYNGEE.